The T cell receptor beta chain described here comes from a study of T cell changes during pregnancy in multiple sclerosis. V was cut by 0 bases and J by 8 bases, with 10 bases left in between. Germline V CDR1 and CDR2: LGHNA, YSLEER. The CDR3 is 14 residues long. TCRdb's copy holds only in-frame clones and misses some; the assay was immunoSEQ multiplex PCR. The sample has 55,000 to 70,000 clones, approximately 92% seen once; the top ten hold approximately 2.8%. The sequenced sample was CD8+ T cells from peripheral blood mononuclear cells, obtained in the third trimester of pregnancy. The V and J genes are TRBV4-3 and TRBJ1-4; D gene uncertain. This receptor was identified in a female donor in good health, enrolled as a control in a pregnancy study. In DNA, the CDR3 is TGCGCCAGCAGCCAAGATCCCAACGGGGAAAAACTGTTTTTT. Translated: CASSQDPNGEKLFF.